This T cell receptor beta chain was sequenced in a study of T-cell memory formation after mild COVID-19. There are many counts of this clonotype. The antigen is not known. TCRdb itself ran the 5' RACE reads through MiXCR, one entry per CDR3 protein. Among 60,000 to 65,000 distinct CDR3 sequences listed, about 9.4% were seen once. The CDR3 is 14 amino acids. CDR1 SGHTA and CDR2 FQGNSA come from the germline V gene. The germline V and J ends were trimmed by 5 bases and 1 base, with 11 bases remaining between them. Whole-study results and caveats: Mostly located in CM and EM were contracting CD4+ clones, with contracting CD8+ clones located in EMRA.

The sample taken for sequencing was PBMCs or a T cell subset sorted from them (not recorded which). The chain has TRBV7-2 and TRBJ1-1, with unresolved D. The source is a man aged 18 to 35 who had mild COVID-19 (a few samples of this study predate the infection). Cell type and time point are not known. CDR3 nucleotide sequence: TGTGCCAGCAGCCCGACGAGTCAGAACACTGAAGCTTTCTTT. Encoded protein: CASSPTSQNTEAFF.